This T cell receptor beta chain came from a study of blood T cell repertoires in COVID-19. Across the study: Specimens from acute and convalescent COVID-19 originated in the United States, Italy and Spain. Sample material is recorded as cDNA or gDNA derived from T cells, B-cell-depleted T cells, or PBMCs.

In the original workflow: Counts of nucleated cells, estimated from reference gene primer amplification, were obtained. This table comes from immunoSEQ multiplex PCR, and its TCRdb copy is limited to in-frame clones, with some not included. V, J and clone size were drawn from that table, and D and trimming were deduced from the DNA. The sample yields about 98,000 clones, over 65% seen once. The J segment lost 1 base and the V segment lost 2 bases, leaving 4 bases of the junction unmatched. Germline V CDR1 and CDR2: SGHRS, YFSETQ. This CDR3 is built from 15 residues. The sequencing sample was made of peripheral blood. This rearrangement joins TRBV5-1 to TRBJ2-5, with TRBD1 matching 8 bases. This TCR derives from a human donor in a cohort sampled during active COVID-19. The CDR3 loop is CASSFRGPLQETQYF. CDR3 nucleotides: TGCGCCAGCAGCTTCAGGGGGCCCCTCCAAGAGACCCAGTACTTC.